What follows are 9 T cell receptor beta chains derived from one specimen sequenced in a study of Graves' ophthalmopathy and Graves' hyperthyroidism. Amplification of the TCR beta CDR3 regions used RNA transcripts (as template). HTBI primers primed a first-round RT-PCR, and a second-round multiplex PCR followed. MiXCR, applied by TCRdb to the multiplex PCR reads, yields one record per CDR3 protein. The data contain 150,000 or so distinct CDR3 sequences, just under 40% of them seen just once; the ten biggest clones take up about 8.2%. The sequencing sample was made of peripheral blood. These receptors were taken from a man younger than 40 with Graves' ophthalmopathy.

This clonotype was counted ten times or more. The CDR3, as DNA: TGTGCCAGCATCCCGACTAGCGGGAGAGAGACCCAGTACTTC. This sequence encodes CASIPTSGRETQYF. The chain recombines TRBV6-1 with TRBJ2-5; TRBD2 aligns across 12 bases. The CDR3 loop spans 14 amino acids. CDR1 MNHNS and CDR2 SASEGT come from the germline V gene. J gave up 4 bases and V 7 bases, and 4 bases lay outside the gene matches.

The chain combines TRBV11-1 with TRBJ2-7; 7 bases agree with TRBD2. The CDR3 has 15 amino acids. CDR1 SGHAT and CDR2 FQDESV come from the germline V gene (reference sequence). Losses at the gene ends were 1 base for V and 7 bases for J; bases not matched to a gene: 10. This chain's CDR3 is CASSLGLGDYNEQYF. The DNA for the CDR3 is TGTGCCAGCAGCTTAGGACTAGGGGACTACAATGAGCAGTACTTC.

This clonotype was recorded many times. The V call is TRBV7-2, the J call TRBJ2-7; 9 nucleotides line up with TRBD2. Unmatched junction bases numbered 8, after V lost 5 bases and J lost 3 bases. This CDR3 has 15 residues. The germline gives CDR1 SGHTA, CDR2 FQGNSA. The CDR3 region is CASSRNPSGNYEQYF. CDR3 DNA sequence: TGTGCCAGCAGCAGAAATCCTAGCGGGAACTACGAGCAGTACTTC.

This clonotype was observed once. V and J are TRBV6-1 and TRBJ1-1, with D perhaps matching TRBD1 (5 bases). The CDR3 has 15 amino acids. Between the trimmed V and J ends, which lost 6 bases and 0 bases, there was a span of 14 bases. Germline V CDR1 and CDR2: MNHNS, SASEGT. Here the CDR3 reads CASSERGQLNTEAFF. The CDR3, as DNA: TGTGCCAGCAGCGAGAGGGGTCAGTTGAACACTGAAGCTTTCTTT.

The rearrangement uses TRBV7-3 and TRBJ2-2, with TRBD2 as a possible D gene (6 bases). Germline assignment: CDR1 SGHTA and CDR2 FQGTGA. Trimming pared 2 bases from V and 2 bases from J, leaving 15 bases between. CDR3 length: 17 residues. The CDR3 reads CASSLRVSGLNTGELFF. CDR3 DNA: TGTGCCAGCAGCTTACGGGTTTCGGGACTTAACACCGGGGAGCTGTTTTTT.

The sample holds many counts of this clonotype. The V and J genes are TRBV28 and TRBJ2-2, with 8 nucleotides matching TRBD1. Germline CDR1 MDHEN, CDR2 SYDVKM. The CDR3 runs to 18 residues. Losses at the gene ends were 1 base for V and 0 bases for J; bases not matched to a gene: 7. As DNA, the CDR3 is TGTGCCAGCAGTTTATTTTATCAGGGGGCGCCGAACACCGGGGAGCTGTTTTTT. Translation gives CASSLFYQGAPNTGELFF.

This rearrangement joins TRBV12-3 or TRBV12-4 to TRBJ1-5, with no clear D. Trimming took off 2 bases at V and 2 bases at J, with 10 bases between the two ends. CDR3 length: 15 amino acids. The CDR3 coding sequence is TGTGCCAGCAGTTTAACCGCCACGGGCAATCAGCCCCAGCATTTT. The encoded protein is CASSLTATGNQPQHF.

This clonotype was recorded at least ten times. The chain employs TRBV6-1 and TRBJ2-6; the match to TRBD1 covers 8 bases. V shed 6 bases and J 1 base; nucleotides not matched to a gene: 2. The germline V gene has CDR1 MNHNS and CDR2 SASEGT. This CDR3 has 15 amino acids. CDR3 DNA sequence: TGTGCCAGCAGCAGGACAGGGTCTGGGGCCAACGTCCTGACTTTC. It encodes CASSRTGSGANVLTF.

This clonotype has at least ten counts. The chain recombines TRBV28 with TRBJ2-5; 9 nucleotides line up with TRBD2. With V trimmed by 5 bases and J by 3 bases, 10 bases remained unmatched. CDR1 MDHEN and CDR2 SYDVKM come from the germline V gene. CDR3 size: 16 residues. CDR3 region: CASSPFGGRAEETQYF. The DNA for the CDR3 is TGTGCCAGCAGTCCCTTTGGCGGGAGGGCCGAAGAGACCCAGTACTTC.